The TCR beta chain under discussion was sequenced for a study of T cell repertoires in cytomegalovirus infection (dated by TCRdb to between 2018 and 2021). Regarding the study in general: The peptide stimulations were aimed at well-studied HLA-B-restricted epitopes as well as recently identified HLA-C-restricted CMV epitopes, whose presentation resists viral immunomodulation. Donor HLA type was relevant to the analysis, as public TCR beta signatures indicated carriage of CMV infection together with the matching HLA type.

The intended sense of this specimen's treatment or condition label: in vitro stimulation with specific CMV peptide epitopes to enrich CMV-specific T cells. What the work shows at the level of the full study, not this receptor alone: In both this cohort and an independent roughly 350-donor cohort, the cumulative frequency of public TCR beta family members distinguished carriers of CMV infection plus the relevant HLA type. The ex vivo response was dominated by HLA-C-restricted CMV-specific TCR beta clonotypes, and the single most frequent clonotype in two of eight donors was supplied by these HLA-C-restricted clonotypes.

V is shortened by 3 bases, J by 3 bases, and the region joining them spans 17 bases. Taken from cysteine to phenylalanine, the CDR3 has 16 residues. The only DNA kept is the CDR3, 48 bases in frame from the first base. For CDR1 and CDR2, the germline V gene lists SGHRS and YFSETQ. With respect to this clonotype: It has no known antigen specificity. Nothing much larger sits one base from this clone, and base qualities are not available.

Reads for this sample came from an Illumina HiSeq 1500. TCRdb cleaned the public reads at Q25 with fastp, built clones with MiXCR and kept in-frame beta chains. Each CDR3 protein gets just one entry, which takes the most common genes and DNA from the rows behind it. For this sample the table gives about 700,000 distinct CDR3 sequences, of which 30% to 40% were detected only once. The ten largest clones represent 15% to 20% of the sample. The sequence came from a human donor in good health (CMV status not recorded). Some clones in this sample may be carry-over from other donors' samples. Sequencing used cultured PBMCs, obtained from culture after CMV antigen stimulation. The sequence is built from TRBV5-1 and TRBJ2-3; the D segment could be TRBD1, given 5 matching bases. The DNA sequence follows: TGCGCCAGCAGCTCAGGGTCAGGGTTCAGGACAGATACGCAGTATTTT. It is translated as CASSSGSGFRTDTQYF.